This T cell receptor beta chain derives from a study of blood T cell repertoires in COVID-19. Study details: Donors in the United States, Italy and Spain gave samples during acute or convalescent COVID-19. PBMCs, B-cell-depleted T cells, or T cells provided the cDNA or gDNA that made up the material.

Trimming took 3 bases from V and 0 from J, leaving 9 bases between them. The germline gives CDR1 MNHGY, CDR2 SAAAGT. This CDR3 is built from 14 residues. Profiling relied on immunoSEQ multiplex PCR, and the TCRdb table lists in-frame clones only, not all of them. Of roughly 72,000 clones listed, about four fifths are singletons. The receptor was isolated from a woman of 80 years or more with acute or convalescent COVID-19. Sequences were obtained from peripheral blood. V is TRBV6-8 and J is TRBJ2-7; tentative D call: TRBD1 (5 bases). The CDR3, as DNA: TGTGCCAGCAGTTATAACAGGAGCTCCTACGAGCAGTACTTC. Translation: CASSYNRSSYEQYF.